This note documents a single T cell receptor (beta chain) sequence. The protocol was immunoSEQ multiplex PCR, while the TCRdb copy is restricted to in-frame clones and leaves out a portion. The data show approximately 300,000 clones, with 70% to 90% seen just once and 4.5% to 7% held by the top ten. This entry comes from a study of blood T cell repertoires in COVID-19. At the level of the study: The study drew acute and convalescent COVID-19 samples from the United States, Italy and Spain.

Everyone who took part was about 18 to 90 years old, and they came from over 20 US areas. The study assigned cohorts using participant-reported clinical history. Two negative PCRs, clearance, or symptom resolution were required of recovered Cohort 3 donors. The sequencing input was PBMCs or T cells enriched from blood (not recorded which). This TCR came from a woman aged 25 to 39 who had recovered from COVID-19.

CDR3 nucleotide sequence: TGTGCCTGGAGTGTTCAGGGGGAAAGCGGCTACACCTTC. Its protein is CAWSVQGESGYTF. The chain uses TRBV30 and TRBJ1-2; 7 bases match TRBD1. Germline lookup yields CDR1 GTSNPN and CDR2 SVGIG (reference sequence). V lost 0 bases and J lost 8; bases outside the gene matches: 6. CDR3 length: 13 amino acids.